What follows describes a single TCR beta chain. These data belong to a study of glioma-infiltrating T cells after dendritic cell vaccination. For the study at large: Glioblastoma patients came from Phase I and II dendritic cell vaccination trials.

Amplification used 60 V beta primers and 13 J beta primers. Sequenced by immunoSEQ multiplex PCR; TCRdb stores in-frame clones only, minus some. The top ten clones hold 15% to 18% of a sample with tens of thousands of clones, around 86% of them seen once. This CDR3 is 13 amino acids long. J gave up 5 bases and V 7 bases, and 7 bases lay outside the gene matches. Germline loops: CDR1 MNHNY, CDR2 SVGAGI (reference sequence). No glioblastoma patient carried an isocitrate dehydrogenase mutation. The gene calls are TRBV6-6 and TRBJ2-5, with TRBD2 identical over 7 bases. This clonotype was obtained from a human donor with glioblastoma. This sample comprised blood, obtained before dendritic cell vaccination. This CDR3 is CASTSGNSETQYF. CDR3 nucleotides: TGTGCCAGCACCAGCGGGAATTCGGAGACCCAGTACTTC.